What follows are 27 T cell receptor beta chains derived from one specimen sequenced in a study of Ad26.COV2.S vaccination and SARS-CoV-2 variants. Noted treatment: approximately 18 received Ad26.COV2.S at low or high dose, single or two shots; several received placebo; per-sample allocation not given. Each sample was drawn 63 days after the first injection (of vaccine or placebo). The data were produced by immunoSEQ multiplex PCR, yet TCRdb's version contains in-frame clones alone and is incomplete. The table has about 350,000 clones, approximately 81% seen once. This material consisted of peripheral blood, taken in a trial of Ad26.COV2.S vaccine versus placebo. These receptors all stem from a person between 18 and 65 years old who received the Ad26.COV2.S COVID-19 vaccine or a placebo.

CDR3 DNA: TGTGCCAGCAGCCCTCCCGGGACAGGGGGGGCCGGGGAGCTGTTTTTT. Translated: CASSPPGTGGAGELFF. The chain couples TRBV28 to TRBJ2-2, with 11 bases that match TRBD1. The V gene end was trimmed by 6 bases and the J gene end by 6 bases; junction bases not matched to a gene: 9. Germline V CDR1 and CDR2: MDHEN, SYDVKM. The CDR3 runs 16 residues.

The gene calls are TRBV14 and TRBJ2-3; D remains unclear. Trimming left V 1 base short and J 1 base short, with 9 bases between. The CDR3 covers 15 residues. Germline CDR1 reads SGHDN; CDR2 reads FVKESK. CDR3 DNA: TGTGCCAGCAGCCAAGCCACAAAAGGCACAGATACGCAGTATTTT. Translating gives CASSQATKGTDTQYF.

This chain connects TRBV30 to TRBJ2-2; 8 bases align to TRBD1. The length of the CDR3 is 17 residues. J was trimmed by 1 base and V by 5 bases; bases with no gene match: 12. Germline V lookup: CDR1 GTSNPN, CDR2 SVGIG (reference sequence). The CDR3 DNA reads TGTGCCTGGGACGGGGCAGGGGGCGCAGGGAACACCGGGGAGCTGTTTTTT. Protein product: CAWDGAGGAGNTGELFF.

This clone was recorded once. The V and J genes are TRBV12-3 or TRBV12-4 and TRBJ2-2; possible D gene TRBD2, 6 bases. The CDR3 runs to 13 residues. The V and J ends lost 11 bases and 2 bases respectively, with 12 bases between them. CDR3 sequence (DNA): TGTGCCGACCGGGGGTCCAACACCGGGGAGCTGTTTTTT. Translation: CADRGSNTGELFF.

The J gene is TRBJ2-2, the V gene TRBV19, with 9 bases that match TRBD1. The trim removed 6 bases at V and 5 bases at J, leaving 7 bases unmatched. In germline, CDR1 is LNHDA, CDR2 SQIVND (reference sequence). The CDR3 loop spans 15 amino acids. The chain's CDR3 is CASSQTGGLTGELFF. In DNA form, the CDR3 reads TGTGCCAGTAGCCAGACAGGGGGGTTGACCGGGGAGCTGTTTTTT.

This CDR3 reads CASTRGGGGASETQYF. The CDR3 nucleotides read TGTGCCAGCACCCGAGGGGGCGGGGGGGCCTCGGAGACCCAGTACTTC. The V gene is TRBV9, the J gene TRBJ2-5; 9 positions match TRBD2. CDR3 length: 16 amino acids. Trimming took 6 bases from V and 5 from J; bases not matched to a gene: 14. Germline CDR1 is SGDLS and CDR2 is YYNGEE.

CDR3 residues: CASSEVGYRQETQYF. DNA for the CDR3: TGTGCCAGCAGTGAGGTGGGGTACAGACAAGAGACCCAGTACTTC. The chain has TRBV27 and TRBJ2-5; D gene uncertain. Germline loops: CDR1 MNHEY, CDR2 SMNVEV (reference sequence). This CDR3 region has 15 residues. Trimming shortened V by 5 bases and J by 2 bases, and 15 bases separated the two germline ends.

The chain employs TRBV30 and TRBJ1-2; maybe TRBD1 (5 bases). V lost 8 bases and J 4 bases, leaving 17 bases between the germline ends. The CDR3 is 13 residues long. In germline, CDR1 is GTSNPN, CDR2 SVGIG (reference sequence). The CDR3 sequence: CAARGLEGYGYTF. CDR3 in DNA: TGTGCCGCGAGGGGTTTAGAGGGCTATGGCTACACCTTC.

The V gene is TRBV9, the J gene TRBJ2-2; 11 bases line up with TRBD1. Germline assignment: CDR1 SGDLS and CDR2 YYNGEE. CDR3 length: 17 amino acids. With 0 bases clipped from V and 6 bases from J, the junction kept 7 bases outside the gene matches. CDR3: CASSVVPGQGAPGELFF. CDR3 DNA sequence: TGTGCCAGCAGCGTAGTTCCCGGACAGGGGGCGCCCGGGGAGCTGTTTTTT.

The CDR3 spells CASSYSPQGYEQYF. For the CDR3, the DNA is TGTGCCAGCAGTTACTCCCCTCAGGGGTACGAGCAGTACTTC. The rearrangement uses TRBV6-6 and TRBJ2-7; D may be TRBD1 (6 bases). The CDR3 consists of 14 residues. With 0 bases removed from V and 4 bases from J, the gap between germline ends came to 10 bases. Germline assignment: CDR1 MNHNY and CDR2 SVGAGI (reference sequence).

The rearrangement links TRBV5-1 to TRBJ2-7; 8 bases match TRBD1. With V trimmed by 3 bases and J by 4 bases, 6 bases remained unmatched. In germline, CDR1 is SGHRS, CDR2 YFSETQ. The CDR3 spans 14 residues. CDR3 loop: CASSSGQGGYEQYF. CDR3 in DNA: TGCGCCAGCAGCTCCGGACAGGGTGGGTACGAGCAGTACTTC. Together with reference TRBV5-1 and TRBJ2-7, the CDR3 gives the full variable domain: KAGVTQTPRYLIKTRGQQVTLSCSPISGHRSVSWYQQTPGQGLQFLFEYFSETQRNKGNFPGRFSGRQFSNSRSEMNVSTLELGDSALYLCASSSGQGGYEQYFGPGTRLTVT.

This clone was counted once. V usage is TRBV10-1 and J usage is TRBJ2-7; the D gene could be TRBD1 or TRBD2 (5 bases each). Trimming took 2 bases from V and 6 from J, leaving 14 bases between them. The CDR3 has 14 residues. Germline loops: CDR1 WNHNN, CDR2 SYGVQD (reference sequence). CDR3 bases: TGCGCCAGCAGTGAGCAGGGCGGGTCGGGCGAGCAGTACTTC. Its protein is CASSEQGGSGEQYF.

As for this clone: The junction shows a germline mismatch at one end, possibly a read error. The chain carries TRBV4-1 and TRBJ1-3; D gene unclear. This CDR3 is 14 amino acids long. Germline CDR1 is MGHRA and CDR2 is YSYEKL. Here the CDR3 DNA reads TGCGCCAGCAGCCAAGCGGGCCATGGAGACACCATATATTTT. Translation: CASSQAGHGDTIYF.

This chain links TRBV28 with TRBJ2-7; D assignment may be TRBD1 or TRBD2 (5 bases each). Germline V gene lookup returns CDR1 MDHEN and CDR2 SYDVKM. CDR3 length: 13 amino acids. The V end lost 2 bases, the J end lost 2 bases, and 7 bases lay between the germline ends. In nucleotides, the CDR3 is TGTGCCAGCAGTTTACCGGGGCCCTACGAGCAGTACTTC. It is translated as CASSLPGPYEQYF.

The chain employs TRBV7-9 and TRBJ1-5, with D maybe TRBD1 (5 bases). CDR1 and CDR2 from the germline V gene are SEHNR and FQNEAQ (reference sequence). The CDR3 is 12 amino acids. V was pared by 7 bases and J by 6 bases, with 10 bases between. The CDR3 nucleotides read TGTGCCAGCAACCTGAGGGGTCAGCCCCAGCATTTT. Encoded protein: CASNLRGQPQHF.

The genes are TRBV11-2 and TRBJ2-7; a possible D gene is TRBD2 (5 bases). Germline V CDR1 and CDR2: SGHAT, FQNNGV. The CDR3 has 16 amino acids. Trimming took 1 base from V and 0 from J, leaving 13 bases between them. The CDR3 DNA reads as TGTGCCAGCAGCTTAGGGGCCAGGAGGAGCTCCTACGAGCAGTACTTC. Its translation: CASSLGARRSSYEQYF. Drawing the rest from reference TRBV11-2 and TRBJ2-7, the complete variable domain is EAGVAQSPRYKIIEKRQSVAFWCNPISGHATLYWYQQILGQGPKLLIQFQNNGVVDDSQLPKDRFSAERLKGVDSTLKIQPAKLEDSAVYLCASSLGARRSSYEQYFGPGTRLTVT.

This chain joins TRBV5-1 and TRBJ2-3; D not resolved. Looked up from germline, CDR1 is SGHRS and CDR2 is YFSETQ. The CDR3 loop spans 16 amino acids. V was clipped by 0 bases and J by 2 bases, with 13 bases between them. The CDR3 DNA follows: TGCGCCAGCAGCTTGGCCCCTGGAAACTTCACAGATACGCAGTATTTT. Translating it yields CASSLAPGNFTDTQYF.

This rearrangement joins TRBV25-1 to TRBJ2-7; TRBD1 might be the D (6 bases). Trimming pared 2 bases from V and 2 bases from J, leaving 7 bases between. The CDR3 loop spans 13 amino acids. CDR1 and CDR2 (germline): MGHDK, SYGVNS. This CDR3 is CASSEGGAYEQYF. The CDR3, as DNA: TGTGCCAGCAGTGAAGGGGGCGCCTACGAGCAGTACTTC.

This chain links TRBV18 with TRBJ1-6; 8 bases are a match to TRBD1. Germline V lookup: CDR1 KGHSH, CDR2 LQKENI. J lost 6 bases, V lost 3 bases, and 7 bases had no gene match. The CDR3 consists of 16 residues. Written as DNA, the CDR3 is TGTGCCAGCTCACCCGAGACAGGGGTTGGTAATTCACCCCTCCACTTT. This gives the protein CASSPETGVGNSPLHF.

This clone was detected only once. This rearrangement joins TRBV19 to TRBJ1-2; 9 positions agree with TRBD1. Germline CDR1 reads LNHDA; CDR2 reads SQIVND (reference sequence). V gave up 11 bases and J gave up 12 bases; unmatched junction bases: 16. This CDR3 has 13 residues. CDR3 protein: CAPRQGGPGRHTF. The CDR3 nucleotides read TGTGCCCCGCGACAGGGGGGGCCCGGGCGTCACACCTTC.

The chain is built from TRBV10-2 and TRBJ1-2; weak D call: TRBD1 (5 bases). V gave up 6 bases and J gave up 2 bases, with 10 bases separating them. The germline V gene has CDR1 WSHSY and CDR2 SAAADI. The CDR3 runs to 13 residues. The DNA for the CDR3 is TGCGCCAGCAGGGCCGGGGGGAACTATGGCTACACCTTC. Its protein product is CASRAGGNYGYTF.

The chain carries TRBV14 and TRBJ2-1; 8 nucleotides line up with TRBD2. Losses at the gene ends were 0 bases for V and 7 bases for J; bases not matched to a gene: 5. This CDR3 contains 15 residues. Germline V gives CDR1 SGHDN, CDR2 FVKESK. Here the CDR3 reads CASSQERLALNEQFF. CDR3 DNA: TGTGCCAGCAGCCAAGAAAGACTAGCGTTGAATGAGCAGTTCTTC.

V gene TRBV27 combines with J gene TRBJ2-7; 7 bases align to TRBD1. Germline values: CDR1 MNHEY, CDR2 SMNVEV (reference sequence). V was clipped by 6 bases and J by 6 bases; unmatched bases: 5. The CDR3 consists of 12 residues. CDR3 region: CASSTGVGEQYF. The CDR3 DNA sequence: TGTGCCAGCAGCACAGGGGTAGGCGAGCAGTACTTC.

The chain has TRBV5-6 and TRBJ2-7, with D maybe TRBD1 (6 bases). Trimming cost V 4 bases and J 6 bases, with 20 bases left between them. Germline V gives CDR1 SGHDT, CDR2 YYEEEE. The CDR3 sequence is 15 residues long. This chain's CDR3 is CASSRPGASPPEQYF. CDR3 nucleotide sequence: TGTGCCAGCAGCCGACCAGGGGCCTCGCCTCCCGAGCAGTACTTC.

This clone has a count of ten or more. The CDR3 loop reads CASSIPREMSFNNEQFF. The CDR3 nucleotides read TGTGCCAGTAGTATTCCGCGGGAGATGAGCTTTAACAATGAGCAGTTCTTC. The rearrangement joins TRBV19 to TRBJ2-1, with 7 nucleotides matching TRBD2. Germline CDR1 and CDR2: LNHDA and SQIVND (reference sequence). The V and J ends lost 3 bases and 5 bases, in that order; junction bases with no gene match: 13. The length of the CDR3 is 17 residues.

The V call is TRBV6-1, the J call TRBJ1-2; D is unresolved. This CDR3 contains 14 residues. The V and J ends lost 2 bases and 4 bases respectively, with 11 bases between them. The germline CDR1 and CDR2 sequences are MNHNS and SASEGT. In DNA, the CDR3 is TGTGCCAGCAGTGAACCCGCTCTGGGCTATGGCTACACCTTC. Translation gives CASSEPALGYGYTF.

The chain is built from TRBV6-6 and TRBJ2-2; 10 bases agree with TRBD1. V gave up 6 bases and J gave up 9 bases; unmatched junction bases: 7. The CDR3 is 14 residues long. Germline assignment: CDR1 MNHNY and CDR2 SVGAGI (reference sequence). The CDR3 region is CASRRTGGSRELFF. For the CDR3, the DNA is TGTGCCAGCAGAAGGACAGGGGGGAGCCGGGAGCTGTTTTTT.